This section outlines one T cell receptor beta chain sequence together with its context. No cognate antigen has been identified for it. The record has no base qualities; no much larger clone is one base away. The data stem from a study of blood T cell repertoires in COVID-19 (dated by TCRdb to about 2020). About the full investigation: Samples covering the acute and convalescent phases of COVID-19 were provided by collaborators in the United States, Italy and Spain. The sample metadata nearly always contained a de-identified subject ID, COVID-19 status, age in years and sex. The material from the prospective study consisted of cDNA or gDNA derived from T cells, B-cell-depleted T cells, or PBMCs. The dataset comprised deeply sampled blood TCRbeta repertoires from subjects exposed to, actively infected with, or recovered from COVID-19. Where available, HLA class I and class II types were taken from metadata supplied by the sample provider and were not determined by assay-based typing. A freely available public database, intended as a resource for researchers studying the immune response to SARS-CoV-2, is where the repertoires were released. Samples were obtained from the ongoing ImmuneRACE study (first 160 participants) and from 1,254 subjects provided by 6 global collaborators. The investigation overall reported the following: How much clinical and demographic metadata was included differed by source and by participant, and the metadata was provided uncurated.

TCRbeta CDR3 regions were amplified from genomic DNA using the immunoSEQ Assay, a bias-controlled multiplex PCR. Per the authors' processing: The number of nucleated cells in each sample was estimated from the amplification of reference gene primers within the assay. Sequence reads were collapsed and filtered to measure the absolute abundance of every unique TCRbeta CDR3 rearrangement. For each sample, productive Simpson clonality was calculated by taking the square root of Simpson's diversity index across productive rearrangements. TCRdb provides this immuneACCESS table in a form limited to in-frame rearrangements. Some clones are lacking; in checked studies, under half of them reflect an unresolved V gene, and why the rest are absent is not known. V, J and clone size derive from that table, while D and trimming were established from the DNA sequence. The sample table holds under 200,000 clones, of which 70% to 90% were seen once. Of the sample, roughly 1.2% is held by the ten largest clones.

Samples from volunteer blood donors who had recovered from COVID-19 were contributed by a second Seattle source. The collaborating institutions used their own protocols to collect whole blood in K2EDTA tubes. For TCRbeta analysis, collaborators shipped samples as frozen whole blood, isolated PBMCs, or DNA extracted from either of those sample types. The germline V gene (reference sequence) supplies CDR1 LGHDT and CDR2 YNNKEL. CDR3 length: 15 amino acids, cysteine to phenylalanine. Of the read, only the CDR3 DNA is kept; its 45 bases are in frame from base 1. The germline V and J ends show losses of 1 base and 2 bases respectively, and no gene match explains 2 bases of the junction.

The origin of this receptor is a man in his sixties who had recovered from COVID-19. Recombination joined TRBV3-1 (or the pseudogene TRBV3-2) with TRBJ2-7; a stretch of 10 junction bases matches TRBD2. The sequencing sample was made of peripheral blood. This receptor carries the CDR3 CASSQGTSGPYEQYF. Here is the DNA: TGTGCCAGCAGCCAAGGGACTAGCGGACCCTACGAGCAGTACTTC.